The T cell receptor (beta chain) described here comes from a study of technical replicates of blood from a handful of donors. The repertoire was sequenced with immunoSEQ multiplex PCR; TCRdb's copy has only in-frame clones and lacks some. The sample yields approximately 81,000 clones, approximately 75% seen once. The source is a human donor in good health. Some clones in this sample may be carry-over from other donors' samples. The sequencing input was PBMCs.

CDR3 region: CASRTGSYEQYF. As DNA, the CDR3 is TGTGCCAGCAGAACGGGATCCTACGAGCAGTACTTC. V gene TRBV6-1 combines with J gene TRBJ2-7; D possibly corresponds to TRBD2 (5 bases). This CDR3 has 12 amino acids. CDR1 and CDR2 from the germline V gene are MNHNS and SASEGT. V dropped 6 bases and J dropped 1 base, with 7 bases sitting between them.